The 20 T cell receptor beta chains presented below share a single source sample, sequenced in a study of shared clonotypes between healthy human individuals. Libraries were prepared by immunoSEQ multiplex PCR; TCRdb keeps only in-frame clonotypes and omits some of them. The sample includes some 2,000,000 clones, 85% to 95% of them seen just once. Sequencing was performed on naive CD4+ T cells sorted from blood. The sample's subset: CD45RA+ positively selected. The receptors originated from a young man in good health.

This chain connects TRBV2 to TRBJ2-3; TRBD1 agrees at 8 bases. This CDR3 has 14 amino acids. V lost 6 bases to trimming and J lost 3 bases; unmatched junction nucleotides: 5. Germline CDR1 SNHLY, CDR2 FYNNEI. The CDR3 sequence is CASRRQGQTDTQYF. The CDR3 bases are TGTGCCAGCAGGCGACAGGGGCAAACAGATACGCAGTATTTT.

The chain couples TRBV5-1 to TRBJ1-4; D not resolved. Trimming shortened V by 6 bases and J by 4 bases, and 10 bases separated the two germline ends. This CDR3 is 13 amino acids long. Per germline, CDR1 SGHRS and CDR2 YFSETQ. Written as DNA, the CDR3 is TGCGCCAGCAACGACGTAGTTAATGAAAAACTGTTTTTT. The encoded protein is CASNDVVNEKLFF.

The genes are TRBV4-2 and TRBJ2-7; 8 nucleotides line up with TRBD2. CDR1 LGHNA and CDR2 YNFKEQ come from the germline V gene. V gave up 3 bases and J gave up 6 bases; unmatched junction bases: 13. The CDR3 consists of 16 residues. CDR3: CASSQSGRGDPTEQYF. The CDR3 DNA follows: TGTGCCAGCAGCCAGTCCGGGCGGGGGGACCCTACCGAGCAGTACTTC.

The J gene is TRBJ2-2, the V gene TRBV6-5; unclear D gene. The germline V gene encodes CDR1 MNHEY and CDR2 SVGAGI. Trimming left V 0 bases short and J 0 bases short, with 5 bases between. This CDR3 is built from 15 residues. The CDR3 region has the DNA TGTGCCAGCAGTTACTCCCAGACGAACACCGGGGAGCTGTTTTTT. Its translation: CASSYSQTNTGELFF.

The V call is TRBV28, the J call TRBJ1-6, with 7 bases lining up with TRBD1. The CDR3 length is 14 residues. The germline V gene has CDR1 MDHEN and CDR2 SYDVKM. V was pared by 5 bases and J by 9 bases, with 7 bases of the junction left unmatched. The CDR3 sequence is CASSPGDSGSPLHF. The CDR3 DNA is TGTGCCAGCAGTCCCGGGGACAGCGGTTCACCCCTCCACTTT.

The rearrangement joins TRBV7-2 to TRBJ2-5; tentative D call: TRBD2 (6 bases). Trimming pared 2 bases from V and 10 bases from J, leaving 14 bases between. Germline loops: CDR1 SGHTA, CDR2 FQGNSA. The CDR3 loop spans 13 amino acids. CDR3 in amino acids: CASSLTGSRDQYF. CDR3 bases: TGTGCCAGCAGCTTAACCGGGAGTCGGGACCAGTACTTC.

Of note for this clone: Compared with germline, one end of the junction differs, possibly owing to a read error. The J gene is TRBJ2-7, the V gene TRBV10-1, with no clear D. CDR1 and CDR2 (germline): WNHNN, SYGVQD (reference sequence). The CDR3 runs 13 residues. The CDR3 region has the DNA TGTGCCAGCAGTTATTACCAGAGCTACGAGCAGTACTTC. Its translation: CASSYYQSYEQYF.

On this clone itself: An end of the junction differs from the germline gene, which may be a read error. The V and J genes are TRBV7-7 and TRBJ2-1; TRBD2 matches 8 bases. CDR1 is SSHAT, CDR2 FNYEAQ, per germline (reference sequence). This CDR3 comprises 15 residues. CDR3 in DNA: TGTGCTAGCAGCCCAACGGGAGGGATAAACAATGAGCAGTTCTTC. It encodes CASSPTGGINNEQFF.

The chain employs TRBV5-3 and TRBJ1-3; D is unclear. TRBV5-3 is an ORF, and what it does is uncertain. The CDR3 covers 15 residues. Deletions cut 2 bases from V and 0 bases from J, with 9 bases between. This chain's CDR3 is CARSFGCNSGNTIYF. CDR3 nucleotide sequence: TGTGCCAGAAGCTTTGGGTGTAACTCTGGAAACACCATATATTTT.

This chain connects TRBV15 to TRBJ2-7; D is unclear. This CDR3 spans 14 amino acids. Germline loops: CDR1 LNHNV, CDR2 YYDKDF (reference sequence). V was pared by 0 bases and J by 3 bases, with 9 bases between. In DNA form, the CDR3 reads TGTGCCACCAGCAGAGAGGGCCTTAGCTACGAGCAGTACTTC. It translates to CATSREGLSYEQYF. Full variable domain (remainder filled in from reference TRBV15 and TRBJ2-7): DAMVIQNPRYQVTQFGKPVTLSCSQTLNHNVMYWYQQKSSQAPKLLFHYYDKDFNNEADTPDNFQSRRPNTSFCFLDIRSPGLGDTAMYLCATSREGLSYEQYFGPGTRLTVT.

The chain links TRBV4-1 to TRBJ2-1; 13 nucleotides align to TRBD2. The CDR3 consists of 18 residues. V lost 0 bases, J lost 15 bases, and 17 bases stayed unmatched. Germline CDR1 reads MGHRA; CDR2 reads YSYEKL. The CDR3 DNA reads TGCGCCAGCAGCCAAGATTCCCAGATGTTGGGACTAGCGGGGTGGGGGTTCTTC. It translates to CASSQDSQMLGLAGWGFF.

The CDR3 sequence: CASSSDRRLNTEAFF. The DNA of the CDR3 is TGTGCCAGTTCCTCGGACAGACGCCTGAACACTGAAGCTTTCTTT. The chain recombines TRBV19 with TRBJ1-1; maybe TRBD1 (6 bases). Germline CDR1 reads LNHDA; CDR2 reads SQIVND (reference sequence). This CDR3 has 15 amino acids. Trimming removed 8 bases from V and 0 bases from J, with 16 bases in between.

The CDR3 nucleotides are TGTGCCAGCTCCTCTGGCGGGAACACAGATACGCAGTATTTT. Translation gives CASSSGGNTDTQYF. The genes are TRBV18 and TRBJ2-3; weak D call: TRBD2 (6 bases). This CDR3 comprises 14 residues. V was shortened by 6 bases and J by 2 bases, with 12 bases between the two germline ends. The germline CDR1 and CDR2 sequences are KGHSH and LQKENI. Full variable domain (missing parts from reference TRBV18 and TRBJ2-3): NAGVMQNPRHLVRRRGQEARLRCSPMKGHSHVYWYRQLPEEGLKFMVYLQKENIIDESGMPKERFSAEFPKEGPSILRIQQVVRGDSAAYFCASSSGGNTDTQYFGPGTRLTVL.

The rearrangement uses TRBV7-2 and TRBJ1-6, with D maybe TRBD1 (6 bases). Trimming removed 5 bases at V and 7 bases at J, with 21 bases between. This CDR3 is built from 17 residues. Per germline, CDR1 SGHTA and CDR2 FQGNSA. The CDR3 DNA follows: TGTGCCAGCAGCCGAGGTTCCAAAGGGACACTGAATTCACCCCTCCACTTT. Translating gives CASSRGSKGTLNSPLHF.

The rearrangement joins TRBV6-6 to TRBJ2-7; 11 bases align to TRBD2. The CDR3 loop spans 15 amino acids. The germline gives CDR1 MNHNY, CDR2 SVGAGI (reference sequence). The V gene end was trimmed by 2 bases and the J gene end by 2 bases; junction bases not matched to a gene: 2. In DNA form, the CDR3 reads TGTGCCAGCAGTTACGTAGCGGGAGGGCCCTACGAGCAGTACTTC. Protein sequence: CASSYVAGGPYEQYF.

V and J are TRBV30 and TRBJ1-1; 8 bases agree with TRBD1. The CDR3 extends over 13 amino acids. V gave up 4 bases and J gave up 1 base; unmatched junction bases: 2. CDR1 is GTSNPN and CDR2 is SVGIG in the germline V gene (reference sequence). CDR3 DNA sequence: TGTGCCTGGATGGGACAGGAGAACACTGAAGCTTTCTTT. Protein product: CAWMGQENTEAFF.

The rearrangement links TRBV19 to TRBJ2-1, with TRBD1 as a possible D gene (6 bases). The length of the CDR3 is 16 residues. The V and J ends lost 4 bases and 0 bases respectively, with 13 bases between them. Germline CDR1 and CDR2: LNHDA and SQIVND (reference sequence). CDR3 nucleotide sequence: TGTGCCAGTAGTAATACAGGGATGATCTCCTACAATGAGCAGTTCTTC. Protein: CASSNTGMISYNEQFF.

The rearrangement joins TRBV2 to TRBJ1-5; 10 nucleotides agree with TRBD1. Per the germline V gene, CDR1 is SNHLY and CDR2 is FYNNEI. This CDR3 contains 15 residues. The junction had 3 bases not matched to a gene; V was cut back by 3 bases and J by 4 bases. The CDR3, as DNA: TGTGCCAGCAGTGACTCGGACAGGGGGAATCAGCCCCAGCATTTT. Amino acids: CASSDSDRGNQPQHF.

V usage is TRBV7-2 and J usage is TRBJ2-2; possible D gene TRBD2, 5 bases. This CDR3 has 14 amino acids. V was cut by 5 bases and J by 4 bases, with 11 bases left in between. In germline, CDR1 is SGHTA, CDR2 FQGNSA. The CDR3 nucleotides are TGTGCCAGCAGCCCGGCTCGGGGCACCGGGGAGCTGTTTTTT. Translated: CASSPARGTGELFF.

This clone was recorded at least ten times. Other DNA sequences within the sample encode an identical CDR3. The rearrangement joins TRBV18 to TRBJ1-2, with D possibly matching TRBD1 (6 bases). The CDR3 length is 13 residues. The V end lost 2 bases, the J end lost 2 bases, and 6 bases lay between the germline ends. Germline V gene sequence: CDR1 KGHSH, CDR2 LQKENI. The DNA for the CDR3 is TGTGCCAGCTCACCAGACAGGAACTATGGCTACACCTTC. Amino acid sequence: CASSPDRNYGYTF. The full variable domain, with the rest looked up from reference TRBV18 and TRBJ1-2, is NAGVMQNPRHLVRRRGQEARLRCSPMKGHSHVYWYRQLPEEGLKFMVYLQKENIIDESGMPKERFSAEFPKEGPSILRIQQVVRGDSAAYFCASSPDRNYGYTFGSGTRLTVV.